Presented here are 15 T cell receptor beta chains from one specimen sequenced in a study of blood T cell repertoires in COVID-19. Libraries were prepared by immunoSEQ multiplex PCR; TCRdb keeps only in-frame clonotypes and omits some of them. This sample carries roughly 200,000 clones, around 80% of them seen once, and the ten largest clones take 2.5% to 3%. Sequencing input: peripheral blood. Receptors originate from a woman at least 80 years old with active or convalescent COVID-19.

This clone is categorized as medium-sized. The CDR3 sequence is CASSLAGTGVSGANVLTF. CDR3 sequence (DNA): TGTGCCAGCAGCTTAGCTGGGACAGGGGTCTCTGGGGCCAACGTCCTGACTTTC. The J gene is TRBJ2-6, the V gene TRBV7-9; 10 nucleotides match TRBD1. There are 18 residues in the CDR3. The trim removed 0 bases at V and 0 bases at J, leaving 2 bases unmatched. Germline loops: CDR1 SEHNR, CDR2 FQNEAQ (reference sequence).

The chain links TRBV6-4 to TRBJ2-1; maybe TRBD1 (7 bases). Germline assignment: CDR1 MRHNA and CDR2 SNTAGT. The CDR3 consists of 14 residues. V was clipped by 11 bases and J by 9 bases, with 23 bases between them. The CDR3 nucleotides are TGTGCCGGAGGGATCCGACAGGGCATTGTTGAGCAGTTCTTC. It encodes CAGGIRQGIVEQFF.

Only one count was recorded for this clone. This chain connects TRBV27 to TRBJ2-2; TRBD1 is a possible D gene (6 bases). The CDR3 length is 15 residues. CDR1 MNHEY and CDR2 SMNVEV come from the germline V gene (reference sequence). Trimming removed 7 bases at V and 5 bases at J, with 17 bases between. The CDR3 protein is CASTPEGVQTGELFF. In DNA form, the CDR3 reads TGTGCCAGCACACCAGAGGGGGTCCAGACCGGGGAGCTGTTTTTT.

This clone was detected only once. This chain joins TRBV18 and TRBJ1-3; no reliable D call. Germline V CDR1 and CDR2: KGHSH, LQKENI. The V gene lost 3 bases and the J gene lost 2 bases, with 14 bases spanning the gap. This CDR3 has 16 amino acids. The CDR3 sequence is CASSPGLAGTGNTIYF. CDR3 DNA: TGTGCCAGCTCACCCGGGTTGGCCGGAACTGGAAACACCATATATTTT. Complete variable domain (other parts from reference TRBV18 and TRBJ1-3): NAGVMQNPRHLVRRRGQEARLRCSPMKGHSHVYWYRQLPEEGLKFMVYLQKENIIDESGMPKERFSAEFPKEGPSILRIQQVVRGDSAAYFCASSPGLAGTGNTIYFGEGSWLTVV.

This sequence joins TRBV2 and TRBJ2-3; D gene unclear. Between the trimmed V and J ends, which lost 5 bases and 6 bases, there was a span of 9 bases. This CDR3 contains 12 residues. In germline, CDR1 is SNHLY, CDR2 FYNNEI. The CDR3 loop reads CASSLSPDTQYF. In DNA, the CDR3 is TGTGCCAGCAGTCTCAGTCCGGATACGCAGTATTTT.

V usage is TRBV5-1 and J usage is TRBJ2-1; TRBD2 matches 7 bases. J gave up 0 bases and V 0 bases, and 9 bases lay outside the gene matches. The CDR3 totals 18 residues. CDR1 is SGHRS, CDR2 YFSETQ, per germline. The chain's CDR3 is CASSLGASGGSSYNEQFF. The CDR3 DNA is TGCGCCAGCAGCTTGGGTGCTAGCGGAGGTTCCTCCTACAATGAGCAGTTCTTC. Using reference TRBV5-1 and TRBJ2-1 for the parts outside the CDR3, the full variable domain is KAGVTQTPRYLIKTRGQQVTLSCSPISGHRSVSWYQQTPGQGLQFLFEYFSETQRNKGNFPGRFSGRQFSNSRSEMNVSTLELGDSALYLCASSLGASGGSSYNEQFFGPGTRLTVL.

This clone was detected a few times. The chain uses TRBV5-4 and TRBJ2-7; 8 bases fit TRBD1. The CDR3 runs to 15 residues. Trimming at V came to 2 bases and at J to 3 bases, leaving 7 bases not matched to a gene. In germline, CDR1 is SGHNT, CDR2 YYREEE (reference sequence). Here the CDR3 reads CASSFDRGPYYEQYF. As DNA, the CDR3 is TGTGCCAGCAGCTTTGACAGGGGCCCTTACTACGAGCAGTACTTC.

In this sample, this clone turned up once. J is TRBJ2-1 and V is TRBV27; 11 positions match TRBD2. CDR3 length equals 16 residues. Germline V gene sequence: CDR1 MNHEY, CDR2 SMNVEV (reference sequence). With 4 bases clipped from V and 8 bases from J, the junction kept 10 bases outside the gene matches. The CDR3 DNA reads TGTGCCAGCAGTTCTAATCGACTAGCGGGGCGGGATGAGCAGTTCTTC. This translates into CASSSNRLAGRDEQFF.

The chain is built from TRBV30 and TRBJ2-5; TRBD2 agrees at 9 bases. CDR1 and CDR2 (germline): GTSNPN, SVGIG (reference sequence). This CDR3 is 13 amino acids long. Germline trimming cut 8 bases from V and 9 bases from J; bases unmatched to any gene: 13. In DNA, the CDR3 is TGTGCCGGGCGGGGACTAGCTAACAGGGCCCAGTACTTC. Translating it yields CAGRGLANRAQYF.

This clone was seen only once. The rearrangement uses TRBV27 and TRBJ2-3, with D maybe TRBD1 (5 bases). This CDR3 has 14 residues. Trimming left V 5 bases short and J 4 bases short, with 13 bases between. Per the germline V gene, CDR1 is MNHEY and CDR2 is SMNVEV (reference sequence). CDR3 residues: CASSRSRAADTQYF. As DNA, the CDR3 is TGTGCCAGCAGTCGGAGCAGGGCGGCAGATACGCAGTATTTT.

The DNA of the CDR3 is TGTGCCAGCAGTCGAACCGTCCCGGGGGGGCCGTTAGATACGCAGTATTTT. It yields the protein CASSRTVPGGPLDTQYF. The chain combines TRBV6-6 with TRBJ2-3, with 8 nucleotides matching TRBD2. V lost 5 bases, J lost 5 bases, and 15 bases stayed unmatched. The germline V gene has CDR1 MNHNY and CDR2 SVGAGI (reference sequence). The CDR3 length is 17 residues.

V and J are TRBV5-1 and TRBJ1-1, with D tentatively TRBD1 (5 bases). Germline-derived CDR1 and CDR2 are SGHRS and YFSETQ. V lost 4 bases and J 0 bases, leaving 16 bases between the germline ends. The CDR3 is made up of 16 amino acids. CDR3 DNA: TGCGCCAGCAGCCCCCAGATCGGGGGGATGAACACTGAAGCTTTCTTT. Encoded protein: CASSPQIGGMNTEAFF.

CDR3 in amino acids: CASSQDRAAYNEQFF. For the CDR3, the DNA is TGTGCCAGCAGCCAAGATCGAGCGGCTTACAATGAGCAGTTCTTC. The chain has TRBV4-2 and TRBJ2-1; possible D gene TRBD2, 5 bases. CDR3 length: 15 amino acids. Germline assignment: CDR1 LGHNA and CDR2 YNFKEQ. V was clipped by 0 bases and J by 4 bases, with 10 bases between them.

The V and J genes are TRBV27 and TRBJ1-4, with D possibly matching TRBD1 (5 bases). Deletions cut 5 bases from V and 4 bases from J, with 11 bases between. This CDR3 contains 14 residues. Germline CDR1 and CDR2: MNHEY and SMNVEV (reference sequence). The CDR3 DNA sequence: TGTGCCAGCAGTCTAGGGGCCCGTAATGAAAAACTGTTTTTT. Amino acid sequence: CASSLGARNEKLFF.

This clone was detected only once. The V and J genes are TRBV19 and TRBJ2-2; the D gene is possibly TRBD1 (5 bases). The CDR3 sequence is 15 residues long. CDR1 and CDR2 (germline): LNHDA, SQIVND (reference sequence). Trimming took off 5 bases at V and 3 bases at J, with 13 bases between the two ends. CDR3 amino acids: CASSGWTPYTGELFF. CDR3 nucleotide sequence: TGTGCCAGTAGTGGCTGGACACCATACACCGGGGAGCTGTTTTTT. Looking up the rest from reference TRBV19 and TRBJ2-2 gives the full variable domain: DGGITQSPKYLFRKEGQNVTLSCEQNLNHDAMYWYRQDPGQGLRLIYYSQIVNDFQKGDIAEGYSVSREKKESFPLTVTSAQKNPTAFYLCASSGWTPYTGELFFGEGSRLTVL.